These T cell receptor beta chains were read from a single sample in a study of T cells in Graves' hyperthyroidism and ophthalmopathy. TCRdb ran MiXCR on the multiplex PCR reads and lists one entry per CDR3 protein. Among fewer than 200,000 distinct CDR3 sequences listed, about 18% were seen once. The sample consisted of blood. The receptors here all came from a woman aged 50 to 60 with Graves' hyperthyroidism. CDR3s include the opening cysteine and the closing phenylalanine or tryptophan. The D gene is left open where the match is weak. Clone size, where shown, is once, few, many, or a class for clones that have expanded.

TRBJ1-5 . TRBD1 TRBV18 CASSPDRVPDQPQHF TGTGCCAGCTCACCGGACAGGGTACCAGATCAGCCCCAGCATTTT
TRBJ1-2 many . TRBV28 CASSSEATLYGYTF TGTGCCAGCAGTTCCGAAGCGACCCTCTATGGCTACACCTTC
TRBJ1-2 many . TRBV5-6 CASSFEGIYGYTF TGTGCCAGCAGCTTCGAGGGCATCTATGGCTACACCTTC
TRBJ2-2 many . TRBV12-3/TRBV12-4 CASSPRRGELFF TGTGCCAGCAGCCCCCGTCGGGGGGAGCTGTTTTTT
TRBJ1-1 many . TRBV20-1 CSARKGGGTEAFF TGCAGTGCTAGAAAGGGGGGAGGGACTGAAGCTTTCTTT
TRBJ2-3 many TRBD1 TRBV19 CASTRDRGTDTQYF TGTGCCAGTACCCGGGACAGGGGTACAGATACGCAGTATTTT
TRBJ1-5 many . TRBV28 CASSRPGGSRSNQPQHF TGTGCCAGCAGTCGCCCCGGGGGCTCGAGGAGCAATCAGCCCCAGCATTTT
TRBJ2-7 . . TRBV6-1 CASSEGGHLPYEQYF TGTGCCAGCAGCGAAGGCGGGCACCTGCCCTACGAGCAGTACTTC
TRBJ1-5 many . TRBV6-5 CASSYSAAGINQPQHF TGTGCCAGCAGTTACTCAGCGGCGGGGATTAATCAGCCCCAGCATTTT
TRBJ1-2 many TRBD1 TRBV6-1 CASTGQTVHGYTF TGTGCCAGCACGGGACAGACAGTCCATGGCTACACCTTC
TRBJ1-1 many . TRBV28 CASSLDDGSEAFF TGTGCCAGCAGTTTAGATGACGGTTCTGAAGCTTTCTTT
TRBJ2-3 many . TRBV27 CASMSRSPDTQYF TGTGCCAGCATGTCCAGGAGTCCAGATACGCAGTATTTT
TRBJ2-1 . TRBD2 TRBV2 CASSTGTSFYNEQFF TGTGCCAGCAGTACCGGGACTAGCTTCTACAATGAGCAGTTCTTC
TRBJ1-1 many . TRBV12-5 CASGLGPNTEAFF TGTGCTAGTGGTTTGGGTCCGAACACTGAAGCTTTCTTT
TRBJ1-5 . TRBD1 TRBV2 CASRQGVSNQPQHF TGTGCCAGCAGACAGGGGGTCAGCAATCAGCCCCAGCATTTT
TRBJ1-2 many TRBD1 TRBV20-1 CSAHDRADGYTF TGCAGTGCTCATGACAGGGCGGATGGCTACACCTTC
TRBJ1-4 many TRBD1 TRBV4-2 CASSPPGQGPTNEKLFF TGTGCCAGCAGCCCCCCGGGACAGGGGCCGACTAATGAAAAACTGTTTTTT
TRBJ1-5 many . TRBV20-1 CSARRHPRSHNRDYSNQPQHF TGCAGTGCTAGACGACACCCCCGGTCCCACAACAGGGATTATAGCAATCAGCCCCAGCATTTT
TRBJ1-2 many . TRBV24-1 CATSDPRTETGYTF TGTGCCACCAGTGATCCTCGGACAGAGACCGGCTACACCTTC